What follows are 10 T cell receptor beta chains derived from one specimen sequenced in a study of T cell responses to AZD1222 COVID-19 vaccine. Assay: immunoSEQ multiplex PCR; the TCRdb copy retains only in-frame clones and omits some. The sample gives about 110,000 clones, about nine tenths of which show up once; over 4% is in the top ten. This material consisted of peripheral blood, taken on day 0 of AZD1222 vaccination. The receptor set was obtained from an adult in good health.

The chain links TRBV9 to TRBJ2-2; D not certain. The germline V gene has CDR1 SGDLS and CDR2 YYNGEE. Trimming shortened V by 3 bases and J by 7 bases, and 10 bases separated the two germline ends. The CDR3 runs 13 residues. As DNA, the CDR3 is TGTGCCAGCAGCGCCGACCTGGACGGGGAGCTGTTTTTT. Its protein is CASSADLDGELFF.

This chain's CDR3 is CASSEARWGGNTDTQYF. The CDR3 DNA sequence: TGTGCCAGCAGTGAAGCGCGCTGGGGCGGAAACACAGATACGCAGTATTTT. V is TRBV6-1 and J is TRBJ2-3, with D maybe TRBD1 (5 bases). The V gene's germline CDR1 is MNHNS and CDR2 SASEGT. The CDR3 loop spans 17 amino acids. The ends were cut back, 0 bases at V and 2 bases at J, with 15 bases in the middle.

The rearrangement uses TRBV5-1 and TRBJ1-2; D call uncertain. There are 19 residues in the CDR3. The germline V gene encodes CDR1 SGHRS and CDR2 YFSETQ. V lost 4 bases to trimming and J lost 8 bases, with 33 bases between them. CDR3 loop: CASSGFTNSILRWGDGYTF. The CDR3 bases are TGCGCCAGCAGCGGATTTACCAACTCTATTTTACGTTGGGGAGACGGCTACACCTTC.

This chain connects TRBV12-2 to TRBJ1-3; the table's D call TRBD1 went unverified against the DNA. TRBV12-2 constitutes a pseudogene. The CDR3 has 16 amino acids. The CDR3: CASRLGGTGCGNTIYF. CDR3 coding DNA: TGTGCAAGTCGCTTAGGGGGGACAGGCTGCGGAAACACCATATATTTT.

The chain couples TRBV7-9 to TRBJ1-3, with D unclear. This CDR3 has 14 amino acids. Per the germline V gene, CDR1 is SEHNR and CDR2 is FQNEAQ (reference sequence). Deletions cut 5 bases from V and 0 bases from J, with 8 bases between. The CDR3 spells CASSLSASGNTIYF. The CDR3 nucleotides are TGTGCCAGCAGCCTATCTGCCTCTGGAAACACCATATATTTT. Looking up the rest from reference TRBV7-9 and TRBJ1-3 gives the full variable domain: DTGVSQNPRHKITKRGQNVTFRCDPISEHNRLYWYRQTLGQGPEFLTYFQNEAQLEKSRLLSDRFSAERPKGSFSTLEIQRTEQGDSAMYLCASSLSASGNTIYFGEGSWLTVV.

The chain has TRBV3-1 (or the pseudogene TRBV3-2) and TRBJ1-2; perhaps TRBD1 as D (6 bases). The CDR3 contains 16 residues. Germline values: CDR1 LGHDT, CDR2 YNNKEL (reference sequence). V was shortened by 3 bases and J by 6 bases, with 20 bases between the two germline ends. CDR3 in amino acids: CASSQGAGSFSHGYTF. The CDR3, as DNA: TGTGCCAGCAGCCAGGGGGCAGGGAGTTTTAGCCATGGCTACACCTTC.

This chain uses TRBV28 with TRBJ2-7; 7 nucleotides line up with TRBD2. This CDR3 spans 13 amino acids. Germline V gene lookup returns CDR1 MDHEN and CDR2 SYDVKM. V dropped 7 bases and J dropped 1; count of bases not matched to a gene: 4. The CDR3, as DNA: TGTGCCAGCACGGGGGGTAGTTCCTACGAGCAGTACTTC. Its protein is CASTGGSSYEQYF.

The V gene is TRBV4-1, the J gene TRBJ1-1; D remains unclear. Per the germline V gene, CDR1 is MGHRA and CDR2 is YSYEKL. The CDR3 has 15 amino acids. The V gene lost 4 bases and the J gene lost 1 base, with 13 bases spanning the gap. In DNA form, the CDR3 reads TGCGCCAGCAGCCCGTCGTCAATACAGAACACTGAAGCTTTCTTT. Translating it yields CASSPSSIQNTEAFF.

The CDR3 region has the DNA TGTGCCAGCAGTTTTCGGGCACCAAACCAGCCCCAGCATTTT. It encodes CASSFRAPNQPQHF. The V call is TRBV28, the J call TRBJ1-5; the D is unclear. V dropped 3 bases and J dropped 7 bases, with 13 bases sitting between them. From germline, CDR1 is MDHEN and CDR2 SYDVKM. This CDR3 is built from 14 residues.

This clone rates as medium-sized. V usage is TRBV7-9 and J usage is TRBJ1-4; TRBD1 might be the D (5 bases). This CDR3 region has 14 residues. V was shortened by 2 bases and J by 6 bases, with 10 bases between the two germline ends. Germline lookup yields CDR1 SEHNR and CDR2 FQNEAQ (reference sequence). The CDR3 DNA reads TGTGCCAGCAGCTTACGCAGGGAGGATGAAAAACTGTTTTTT. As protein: CASSLRREDEKLFF.